These T cell receptor beta chains were read from a single sample in a study of OX40 agonist ivuxolimab in advanced cancers. TCRdb's copy holds only in-frame clones and misses some; the assay was immunoSEQ multiplex PCR. Of around 80,000 clones in the sample, 80% to 90% were seen once. The input for sequencing was CD4+ or CD8+ T cells sorted from blood, taken in a trial of the OX40 agonist ivuxolimab. The origin of the receptors is an adult with an advanced solid tumor such as melanoma, head and neck, liver or kidney cancer. The CDR3 runs from the conserved cysteine through the conserved F or W.

CDR3 protein | V gene
CASTRQGTSYNEQFF | TRBV19
CAISLGLAGGLAYEQYF | TRBV10-3
CASSYQLRTNTGELFF | TRBV6-5
CASGTRNSPLHF | TRBV7-6
CATHPSMGTEAFF | TRBV6-5
CASRQGLANPGELFF | TRBV4-1
CASSDFGRGSYEQYF | TRBV25-1
CASSQAGGPNEQFF | TRBV4-2
CASSIRGQPQHF | TRBV6-5
CASSLTLNTEAFF | TRBV7-8
CASSMTGGNQPQHF | TRBV19
CASSGGEKLFF | TRBV6-1
CASSADRGNTEAFF | TRBV2
CATSLDRGGETQYF | TRBV15
CASSALGGLEDTEAFF | TRBV27
CASSEQEVLRGYTF | TRBV9
CASSGGLVETQYF | TRBV5-4
CASSRTSGVAQETQYF | TRBV2
CASSFVGRGETQYF | TRBV7-2
CASSTLQGVGEKLFF | TRBV6-6
CASSQDLVSGNTIYF | TRBV4-1
CASSLVGGNQPQHF | TRBV5-1
CASSSKIPEGIYYGYTF | TRBV4-1
CRDRAVPPLHF | TRBV20-1
CASTKGSPDTQYF | TRBV7-8
CASSDGSGADTQYF | TRBV2
CASSLDEPSYEQYF | TRBV5-1
CASSLSDTVSGNTIYF | TRBV19
CASSLAVGLAYNEQFF | TRBV7-2
CASSSRLAGGPEETQYF | TRBV11-3
CASSSGTDYEQYF | TRBV18
CATRTLRGTPRGQTQYF | TRBV15
CASGLVPGAVAVGTQYF | TRBV12-5
CASSLGVMNRLYQETQYF | TRBV7-6
CSVGRGREQYF | TRBV29-1
CASSLAQVNTEAFF | TRBV7-8
CASSLRPGLAGYEQFF | TRBV7-2
CASSRIGQAQETQYF | TRBV7-7
CASSNREMSGEKLFF | TRBV2
CASSLVGADGYTF | TRBV5-1
CASTQREIRSQPQHF | TRBV23-1
CASSLAGPGMNTEAFF | TRBV5-1
CASSSYRAQLYGYTF | TRBV7-2
CASSLNSGPRNYGYTF | TRBV5-1
CASSQGRINSPLHF | TRBV14
CASSPGTNGGHTF | TRBV18
CASKSTKAGGGDSNQPQHF | TRBV5-1
CASSPAGQGAPGELFF | TRBV18
CASSPARDIITDTQYF | TRBV5-1
CATHGGMDTQYF | TRBV10-3
CAYKGKTGYLSAYEQYF | TRBV30
CASRARGQFQVTDTQYF | TRBV7-8
CASSLSAPGASGNTIYF | TRBV7-2
CASGPRGETQYF | TRBV7-2
CASSPGSSDDYGYTF | TRBV18
CASSRQGGDTEAFF | TRBV18
CASSLDRVSGYEQYF | TRBV11-2